The 9 T cell receptor beta chains below were found in one sample sequenced in a study of PD-1 blockade in classical Hodgkin lymphoma. Method: immunoSEQ multiplex PCR; TCRdb's copy keeps in-frame clones and lacks some. The table records about 93,000 clones, approximately 78% of them present only once. Time point noted: cycle 4 day 1 (C4D1), after 5 to 7 weeks of nivolumab. Relapse was seen in all patients after autologous stem cell transplantation, and brentuximab vedotin exposure was variable. Sequencing used peripheral blood mononuclear cells (PBMCs), obtained before the fourth cycle of nivolumab. The receptors shown here come from a human donor with classical Hodgkin lymphoma.

The table lists this clone with a few counts. V is TRBV7-9 and J is TRBJ1-2; D is unclear. With 8 bases removed from V and 6 bases from J, the gap between germline ends came to 7 bases. The germline V gene has CDR1 SEHNR and CDR2 FQNEAQ (reference sequence). The CDR3 spans 10 residues. The CDR3 coding sequence is TGTGCCAGCCGGGGAGATGGCTACACCTTC. Translated, it gives CASRGDGYTF.

The chain links TRBV7-8 to TRBJ2-1, with 9 nucleotides matching TRBD2. The ends lost 3 bases at V and 1 base at J; junction bases unmatched: 4. The CDR3 totals 16 residues. Per germline, CDR1 SGHVS and CDR2 FQNEAQ. The CDR3 DNA reads TGTGCCAGCAGCTTTAGCGGGAGTGGATCCTACAATGAGCAGTTCTTC. Translated, it gives CASSFSGSGSYNEQFF.

This clone was observed a single time. The V gene is TRBV2, the J gene TRBJ2-4, with D possibly being TRBD2 (5 bases). CDR3 length: 12 residues. Germline CDR1 and CDR2: SNHLY and FYNNEI. V lost 11 bases, J lost 9 bases, and 17 bases lay in between. CDR3 amino acids: CAASDWGAIQYF. The CDR3 region has the DNA TGTGCCGCCAGTGACTGGGGAGCCATTCAGTACTTC.

The chain recombines TRBV15 with TRBJ1-1, with a weak D call TRBD1 (5 bases). The V and J ends lost 7 bases and 3 bases respectively, with 15 bases between them. This CDR3 region has 14 residues. Germline V lookup: CDR1 LNHNV, CDR2 YYDKDF (reference sequence). The CDR3 loop reads CATNSGALDTEAFF. The CDR3 bases are TGTGCCACCAACAGCGGGGCGTTGGACACTGAAGCTTTCTTT. Together with reference TRBV15 and TRBJ1-1, the CDR3 gives the full variable domain: DAMVIQNPRYQVTQFGKPVTLSCSQTLNHNVMYWYQQKSSQAPKLLFHYYDKDFNNEADTPDNFQSRRPNTSFCFLDIRSPGLGDTAMYLCATNSGALDTEAFFGQGTRLTVV.

The chain recombines TRBV6-5 with TRBJ1-3, with D possibly TRBD1 on 6 matching bases. Germline CDR1 MNHEY, CDR2 SVGAGI. This CDR3 region has 16 residues. The V gene lost 0 bases and the J gene lost 0 bases, with 9 bases spanning the gap. The CDR3 here is CASSYSTGSSGNTIYF. The CDR3 DNA is TGTGCCAGCAGTTACTCGACAGGCTCCTCTGGAAACACCATATATTTT.

The chain employs TRBV6-1 and TRBJ1-2, with TRBD1 identical over 8 bases. This CDR3 contains 15 residues. V lost 7 bases to trimming and J lost 6 bases; unmatched junction nucleotides: 13. In germline, CDR1 is MNHNS, CDR2 SASEGT. CDR3 loop: CASTPQGQGGNGYTF. In DNA form, the CDR3 reads TGTGCCAGCACCCCTCAAGGACAGGGAGGTAATGGCTACACCTTC.

This clone was recorded a few times. V usage is TRBV9 and J usage is TRBJ1-3; 10 positions agree with TRBD1. CDR3 length equals 14 residues. Trimming cost V 3 bases and J 3 bases; bases outside gene matches: 0. Germline CDR1 reads SGDLS; CDR2 reads YYNGEE. CDR3 sequence: CASSGDRGGNTIYF. DNA for the CDR3: TGTGCCAGCAGCGGGGACAGGGGTGGAAACACCATATATTTT.

This rearrangement joins TRBV5-1 to TRBJ1-1; D call uncertain. Germline CDR1 SGHRS, CDR2 YFSETQ. This CDR3 region has 13 residues. The V gene lost 0 bases and the J gene lost 11 bases, with 14 bases spanning the gap. CDR3 sequence: CASSLEGTRWAFF. The CDR3 DNA reads TGCGCCAGCAGCTTGGAGGGCACCCGATGGGCTTTCTTT. The variable domain in full, completed from reference TRBV5-1 and TRBJ1-1, reads KAGVTQTPRYLIKTRGQQVTLSCSPISGHRSVSWYQQTPGQGLQFLFEYFSETQRNKGNFPGRFSGRQFSNSRSEMNVSTLELGDSALYLCASSLEGTRWAFFGQGTRLTVV.

The rearrangement links TRBV4-1 to TRBJ2-4; 8 bases fit TRBD1. Trimming took 0 bases from V and 4 from J; bases not matched to a gene: 11. This CDR3 comprises 18 residues. Germline V CDR1 and CDR2: MGHRA, YSYEKL. The CDR3 loop is CASSQDQGVGDRKNIQYF. CDR3 bases: TGCGCCAGCAGCCAAGATCAGGGGGTTGGGGACAGGAAAAACATTCAGTACTTC.